The present entry profiles one T cell receptor (beta chain) with its context. Its antigen remains undetermined. No base quality values were provided; no much bigger clone lies one nucleotide off. The data were obtained in a study of OX40 agonist ivuxolimab in advanced cancers. As for the study more broadly: Ivuxolimab was a fully human IgG2 agonistic monoclonal antibody targeting the costimulatory receptor OX40 (CD134). Patients were allowed to have had prior anti-PD-1, anti-PD-L1 or anti-CTLA-4 therapy, and approximately 40% of the dose-escalation patients had been treated with checkpoint inhibitors. Of the roughly 54 patients in dose escalation, 19 had hepatocellular carcinoma, some 15 had melanoma, 9 had renal cell carcinoma and 9 had head and neck cancer. In the dose-escalation cohort, around 80% of patients were male, and the mean age was 60 years with a range of about 20 to 80. The paper describes the monotherapy dose-escalation part (N of about 52 patients) of the phase I trial of ivuxolimab. Intravenous ivuxolimab was administered to patients every 2 weeks at six dose levels: 0.01, 0.1, 0.3, 1.5, 3 and 10 mg/kg. Partial responses were achieved by three dose-escalation patients, of whom one had hepatocellular carcinoma and two had cutaneous melanoma. Peripheral TCRbeta sequencing aimed to test whether ivuxolimab altered TCR sequence diversity and caused clonal T-cell expansion. Study-wide conclusions, independent of this receptor: After ivuxolimab, more expanded clones were found on average in CD8+ T cells than in CD4+ T cells. Low levels of normalized T-cell clonal expansion were also seen in some nonresponding patients. At doses of 0.1 to 3.0 mg/kg, clonal expansion of both CD4+ and CD8+ blood T cells was observed from baseline to week 6. Partial responders in the 0.1-3.0 mg/kg groups had among the lowest normalized peripheral clonal expansion, especially among CD8+ T cells. Which antigens the clonally expanded peripheral T cells were specific for was not determined.

The trial excluded patients who had a history of autoimmune disease or were on systemic immunosuppression. In every dose cohort, peripheral blood was drawn for TCR sequencing at baseline, cycle 4 day 1, and cycle 7 day 1. Samples came from an open-label, multicenter, first-in-human phase I dose-escalation trial of ivuxolimab. Adults with locally advanced or metastatic head and neck squamous cell, hepatocellular, melanoma or renal cell carcinoma were enrolled in the trial. Before TCR sequencing, CD4+ T cells and CD8+ T cells were sorted from peripheral blood as separate populations. The CDR3 holds 18 amino acids from the cysteine to the phenylalanine. Only the CDR3 DNA stays, 54 bases, in frame from base 1. The V and J ends are trimmed by 3 bases and 0 bases, leaving 20 bases between them. Taken from the germline V gene (reference sequence), the CDR1 and CDR2 loops are LNHDA and SQIVND. To sequence the TCRbeta CDR3 region, genomic DNA was isolated from the sorted cells. TCRbeta CDR3 regions were sequenced using the immunoSEQ Assay. TCRdb re-hosts the immuneACCESS table, in-frame sequences only. Its copies lack some clones; in the studies checked, an unresolved V gene accounts for under half of them, and the cause for the rest is not known. The sample includes some 74,000 clones, with more than 85% observed a single time. The ten largest clonotypes hold more than 5.5% of the sample.

The specimen comprised CD4+ or CD8+ T cells sorted from blood, sampled in a trial of the OX40 agonist ivuxolimab. The chain uses TRBV19 and TRBJ2-5, with TRBD1 tentatively as D gene (6 bases match). The receptor was derived from an adult with an advanced solid tumor such as melanoma, head and neck, liver or kidney cancer. Here is the DNA: TGTGCCAGTAGTATCAGTATCCTTGGACAGAAGTACCAAGAGACCCAGTACTTC. The encoded protein is CASSISILGQKYQETQYF.